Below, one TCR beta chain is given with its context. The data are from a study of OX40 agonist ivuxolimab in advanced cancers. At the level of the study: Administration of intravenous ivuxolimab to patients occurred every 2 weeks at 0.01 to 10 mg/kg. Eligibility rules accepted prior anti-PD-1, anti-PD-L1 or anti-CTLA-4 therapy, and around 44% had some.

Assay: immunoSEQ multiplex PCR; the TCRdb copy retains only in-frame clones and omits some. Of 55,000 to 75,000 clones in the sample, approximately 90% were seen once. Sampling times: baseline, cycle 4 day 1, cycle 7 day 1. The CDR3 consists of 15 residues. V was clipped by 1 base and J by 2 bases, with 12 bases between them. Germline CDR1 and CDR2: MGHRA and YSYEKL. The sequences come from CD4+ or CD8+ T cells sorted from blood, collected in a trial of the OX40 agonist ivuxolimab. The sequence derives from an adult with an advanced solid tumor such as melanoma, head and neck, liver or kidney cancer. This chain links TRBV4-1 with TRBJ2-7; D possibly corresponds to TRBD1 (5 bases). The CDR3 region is CASSQVQGPTYEQYF. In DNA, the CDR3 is TGCGCCAGCAGCCAAGTTCAGGGTCCAACCTACGAGCAGTACTTC.